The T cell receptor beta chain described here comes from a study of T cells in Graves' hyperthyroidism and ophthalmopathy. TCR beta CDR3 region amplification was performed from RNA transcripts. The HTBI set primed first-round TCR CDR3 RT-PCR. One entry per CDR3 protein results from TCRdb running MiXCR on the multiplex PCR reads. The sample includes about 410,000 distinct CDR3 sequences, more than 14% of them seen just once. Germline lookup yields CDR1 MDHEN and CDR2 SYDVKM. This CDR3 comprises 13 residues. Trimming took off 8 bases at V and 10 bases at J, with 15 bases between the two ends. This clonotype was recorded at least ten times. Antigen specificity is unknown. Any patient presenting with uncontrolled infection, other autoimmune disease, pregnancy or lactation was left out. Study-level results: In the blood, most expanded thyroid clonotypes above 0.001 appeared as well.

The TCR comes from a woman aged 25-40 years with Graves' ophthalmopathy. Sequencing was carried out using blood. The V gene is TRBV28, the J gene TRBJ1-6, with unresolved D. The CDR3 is CASVGRLKSPLHF. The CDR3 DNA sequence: TGTGCCAGCGTCGGGAGGTTGAAGTCACCCCTCCACTTT.